Presented here are 30 T cell receptor beta chains from one specimen sequenced in a study of cytomegalovirus exposure and HLA in healthy donors. Here immunoSEQ multiplex PCR was the method, and the copy in TCRdb shows in-frame clones only, minus some. Seen here are some 320,000 clones, 87% observed once, and the top ten hold approximately 1.1%. The specimen was PBMCs. The origin of the receptors is a woman aged 30 to 39 in good health and CMV-seropositive.

This chain connects TRBV4-1 to TRBJ2-2, with 10 bases matching TRBD2. J lost 1 base, V lost 0 bases, and 11 bases had no gene match. Germline V gene sequence: CDR1 MGHRA, CDR2 YSYEKL. The CDR3 spans 20 residues. The CDR3 DNA reads as TGCGCCAGCAGCCAAGAGGATGCGCTAGCGGGAGAAAAGAACACCGGGGAGCTGTTTTTT. The encoded protein is CASSQEDALAGEKNTGELFF.

V is TRBV7-2 and J is TRBJ2-1; D gene unclear. V was pared by 8 bases and J by 8 bases, with 10 bases between. The germline gives CDR1 SGHTA, CDR2 FQGNSA. This CDR3 has 11 amino acids. CDR3 protein: CASWAAYEQFF. The CDR3 DNA sequence: TGTGCCAGCTGGGCGGCGTATGAGCAGTTCTTC.

The rearrangement links TRBV2 to TRBJ1-5; D ambiguous. Trimming took off 1 base at V and 5 bases at J, with 9 bases between the two ends. CDR1 and CDR2 (germline): SNHLY, FYNNEI. There are 14 residues in the CDR3. CDR3 coding DNA: TGTGCCAGCAGTGAAGAAAGTGTTTATCAGCCCCAGCATTTT. Amino acids: CASSEESVYQPQHF.

The chain uses TRBV20-1 and TRBJ2-3, with D unresolved. The V end was cut by 6 bases, the J end by 0 bases, with 4 bases between. In germline, CDR1 is DFQATT, CDR2 SNEGSKA (reference sequence). This CDR3 spans 11 amino acids. The CDR3 nucleotides are TGCAGTGCCCAAAGCACAGATACGCAGTATTTT. Translating it yields CSAQSTDTQYF.

This chain connects TRBV11-2 to TRBJ2-2, with D perhaps TRBD1 (5 bases). CDR1 and CDR2 from the germline V gene are SGHAT and FQNNGV. V dropped 5 bases and J dropped 3 bases, with 10 bases sitting between them. This CDR3 has 14 residues. CDR3 coding DNA: TGTGCCAGCAGCCCTGGACACTACACCGGGGAGCTGTTTTTT. This encodes CASSPGHYTGELFF. Full variable domain (remainder filled in from reference TRBV11-2 and TRBJ2-2): EAGVAQSPRYKIIEKRQSVAFWCNPISGHATLYWYQQILGQGPKLLIQFQNNGVVDDSQLPKDRFSAERLKGVDSTLKIQPAKLEDSAVYLCASSPGHYTGELFFGEGSRLTVL.

The chain couples TRBV23-1 to TRBJ2-4; 8 nucleotides agree with TRBD1. TRBV23-1 is known as an ORF, though its function is uncertain. This CDR3 is 15 amino acids long. V lost 3 bases to trimming and J lost 3 bases; unmatched junction nucleotides: 4. The CDR3 loop reads CASSQTGADKNIQYF. The CDR3 nucleotides are TGCGCCAGCAGTCAGACAGGGGCCGACAAAAACATTCAGTACTTC.

This sequence joins TRBV11-2 and TRBJ2-7; 11 positions match TRBD1. Germline loops: CDR1 SGHAT, CDR2 FQNNGV. The CDR3 is 17 amino acids. V lost 0 bases and J lost 6; bases outside the gene matches: 10. CDR3 in DNA: TGTGCCAGCAGCTTAGATGTTGTAGGACAGGGGGCAGGCGAGCAGTACTTC. This encodes CASSLDVVGQGAGEQYF.

V and J are TRBV19 and TRBJ2-6; D is unclear. The V gene's germline CDR1 is LNHDA and CDR2 SQIVND (reference sequence). There are 16 residues in the CDR3. V was clipped by 6 bases and J by 1 base, with 13 bases between them. CDR3 residues: CASRGSFISGANVLTF. The CDR3 nucleotides read TGTGCCAGTAGGGGCAGCTTTATTTCTGGGGCCAACGTCCTGACTTTC.

This clone was picked up one time. This chain connects TRBV7-3 to TRBJ2-5; TRBD1 matches 7 bases. The CDR3 runs to 14 residues. Germline V gene data show CDR1 as SGHTA and CDR2 as FQGTGA. Trimming removed 5 bases from V and 2 bases from J; junction bases left unmatched: 5. This chain's CDR3 is CASSPPGQQETQYF. CDR3 sequence (DNA): TGTGCCAGCAGCCCGCCGGGACAGCAAGAGACCCAGTACTTC.

The chain carries TRBV6-4 and TRBJ1-1; D might be TRBD1 (6 bases). The CDR3 totals 14 residues. The V gene lost 4 bases and the J gene lost 5 bases, with 14 bases spanning the gap. Per the germline V gene, CDR1 is MRHNA and CDR2 is SNTAGT. The CDR3: CASSGTAGLTEAFF. The CDR3 DNA reads as TGTGCCAGCAGTGGGACAGCGGGGCTAACTGAAGCTTTCTTT.

This clone was detected only once. In DNA, the CDR3 is TGTGCCAGCAGTGAGGGCCCCTATAACACAGATACGCAGTATTTT. Translated: CASSEGPYNTDTQYF. The chain uses TRBV6-4 and TRBJ2-3; D gene uncertain. The V gene's germline CDR1 is MRHNA and CDR2 SNTAGT. This CDR3 comprises 15 residues. Trimming removed 3 bases from V and 2 bases from J, with 12 bases in between.

The gene calls are TRBV27 and TRBJ1-5; 8 bases agree with TRBD1. In germline, CDR1 is MNHEY, CDR2 SMNVEV (reference sequence). CDR3 length: 15 amino acids. Trimming at V came to 2 bases and at J to 6 bases, leaving 6 bases not matched to a gene. The CDR3 DNA sequence: TGTGCCAGCAGTTTACAGGGGGCTGCGTTTCAGCCCCAGCATTTT. As protein: CASSLQGAAFQPQHF.

This chain links TRBV14 with TRBJ2-7, with D perhaps assigned TRBD1 or TRBD2 (5 bases each). The length of the CDR3 is 15 residues. Between the trimmed V and J ends, which lost 1 base and 2 bases, there was a span of 12 bases. Per germline, CDR1 SGHDN and CDR2 FVKESK. The CDR3 region has the DNA TGTGCCAGCAGCCAAGTCTCAGGGAGCACCTACGAGCAGTACTTC. Its translation is CASSQVSGSTYEQYF.

CDR3: CASSQGLIQQETQYF. The CDR3 DNA reads TGTGCCAGCAGCCAGGGGCTCATACAACAAGAGACCCAGTACTTC. The rearrangement links TRBV7-3 to TRBJ2-5; the D gene is possibly TRBD1 (6 bases). CDR3 length equals 15 residues. V lost 5 bases and J 2 bases, leaving 15 bases between the germline ends. Per the germline V gene, CDR1 is SGHTA and CDR2 is FQGTGA.

The rearrangement links TRBV4-1 to TRBJ2-7; 8 positions agree with TRBD2. The CDR3 loop spans 15 amino acids. Germline V gene sequence: CDR1 MGHRA, CDR2 YSYEKL. Trimming at V came to 0 bases and at J to 3 bases, leaving 4 bases not matched to a gene. CDR3 protein: CASSQEGLVSYEQYF. The CDR3 DNA sequence: TGCGCCAGCAGCCAAGAGGGACTAGTCAGCTACGAGCAGTACTTC.

The rearrangement links TRBV29-1 to TRBJ2-3; weak D call: TRBD2 (5 bases). In germline, CDR1 is SQVTM, CDR2 ANQGSEA. V was pared by 4 bases and J by 2 bases, with 16 bases between. The CDR3 consists of 15 residues. CDR3 region: CSVGILDHPTDTQYF. DNA of the CDR3: TGCAGCGTTGGGATACTAGATCATCCCACAGATACGCAGTATTTT.

The chain uses TRBV13 and TRBJ2-7; possible D gene TRBD2, 5 bases. Trimming took off 7 bases at V and 9 bases at J, with 19 bases between the two ends. Per the germline V gene, CDR1 is PRHDT and CDR2 is FYEKMQ (reference sequence). This CDR3 region has 13 residues. The CDR3 DNA reads TGTGCCAGCAACCTGGGTAGGACTCCGGGGCAGTACTTC. Protein: CASNLGRTPGQYF. The complete variable domain, with remaining parts taken from reference TRBV13 and TRBJ2-7, reads AAGVIQSPRHLIKEKRETATLKCYPIPRHDTVYWYQQGPGQDPQFLISFYEKMQSDKGSIPDRFSAQQFSDYHSELNMSSLELGDSALYFCASNLGRTPGQYFGPGTRLTVT.

This clone was seen a few times. The V and J genes are TRBV6-4 and TRBJ1-6; D is unclear. V lost 2 bases, J lost 6 bases, and 8 bases lay in between. Germline values: CDR1 MRHNA, CDR2 SNTAGT. The CDR3 sequence is 14 residues long. This CDR3 is CASSDGSLNSPLHF. CDR3 DNA sequence: TGTGCCAGCAGTGACGGATCCCTTAATTCACCCCTCCACTTT.

This clone was counted a few times. The V call is TRBV30, the J call TRBJ1-2; TRBD1 is a possible D gene (6 bases). The CDR3 loop spans 15 amino acids. Deletions cut 0 bases from V and 3 bases from J, with 14 bases between. Germline CDR1 and CDR2: GTSNPN and SVGIG (reference sequence). DNA of the CDR3: TGTGCCTGGAGTGTAGGGGGGTCTGGTTACTATGGCTACACCTTC. Protein sequence: CAWSVGGSGYYGYTF.

The chain is built from TRBV7-2 and TRBJ1-2; D is perhaps TRBD1 (5 bases). V gave up 5 bases and J gave up 7 bases, with 17 bases separating them. The CDR3 totals 14 residues. From germline, CDR1 is SGHTA and CDR2 FQGNSA. The CDR3 here is CASSVGGSKPGYTF. The CDR3 DNA reads as TGTGCCAGCAGCGTGGGGGGGAGTAAGCCTGGCTACACCTTC.

This rearrangement joins TRBV28 to TRBJ2-1; 7 positions agree with TRBD2. The CDR3 sequence is 18 residues long. Germline CDR1 and CDR2: MDHEN and SYDVKM. V lost 8 bases and J lost 0; bases outside the gene matches: 16. The CDR3 is CASGSPYTGTTSYNEQFF. The CDR3 nucleotides are TGTGCCAGCGGGTCCCCATATACCGGGACTACCTCCTACAATGAGCAGTTCTTC.

The V and J genes are TRBV25-1 and TRBJ2-3, with 9 bases that match TRBD2. This CDR3 has 15 amino acids. Trimming cost V 3 bases and J 7 bases; bases outside gene matches: 8. Germline CDR1 reads MGHDK; CDR2 reads SYGVNS. CDR3 nucleotides: TGTGCCAGCAGTGACCTAGCGGGATCCCACAATACGCAGTATTTT. The encoded protein is CASSDLAGSHNTQYF.

This rearrangement joins TRBV5-1 to TRBJ2-7; a weak D match, TRBD1 (7 bases). With 4 bases removed from V and 3 bases from J, the gap between germline ends came to 20 bases. CDR1 and CDR2 (germline): SGHRS, YFSETQ. The CDR3 is made up of 16 amino acids. CDR3 amino acids: CASSVVEGALSYEQYF. As DNA, the CDR3 is TGCGCCAGCAGCGTGGTGGAGGGGGCGCTTAGCTACGAGCAGTACTTC.

The chain is built from TRBV2 and TRBJ1-5; a weak D match, TRBD1 (6 bases). Trimming left V 7 bases short and J 3 bases short, with 16 bases between. Germline CDR1 is SNHLY and CDR2 is FYNNEI. The CDR3 runs to 15 residues. The CDR3 DNA reads TGTGCCAGCATAGCGTCCTGGGGGCTCAATCAGCCCCAGCATTTT. Translating it yields CASIASWGLNQPQHF.

There are a few counts of this clone. The rearrangement joins TRBV9 to TRBJ1-1; D call uncertain. V lost 3 bases and J 8 bases, leaving 8 bases between the germline ends. This CDR3 region has 11 residues. Germline values: CDR1 SGDLS, CDR2 YYNGEE. The CDR3 DNA is TGTGCCAGCAGCGGAAGTGGCGAAGCTTTCTTT. It yields the protein CASSGSGEAFF.

The chain carries TRBV7-9 and TRBJ1-3, with D possibly being TRBD1 (5 bases). The CDR3 has 16 residues. Germline assignment: CDR1 SEHNR and CDR2 FQNEAQ (reference sequence). Trimming took 5 bases from V and 2 from J, leaving 16 bases between them. CDR3 in DNA: TGTGCCAGCAGCACAGTGGGGGTCGGGGCTGGAAACACCATATATTTT. Amino acid sequence: CASSTVGVGAGNTIYF.

The chain recombines TRBV2 with TRBJ1-6, with unresolved D. The CDR3 loop spans 16 amino acids. Germline assignment: CDR1 SNHLY and CDR2 FYNNEI. V lost 3 bases to trimming and J lost 10 bases, with 19 bases between them. The CDR3 here is CASSDRRPGPSSPLHF. The DNA of the CDR3 is TGTGCCAGCAGTGATAGGCGACCCGGGCCTAGCTCACCCCTCCACTTT. The full variable domain, completed using reference TRBV2 and TRBJ1-6, is EPEVTQTPSHQVTQMGQEVILRCVPISNHLYFYWYRQILGQKVEFLVSFYNNEISEKSEIFDDQFSVERPDGSNFTLKIRSTKLEDSAMYFCASSDRRPGPSSPLHFGNGTRLTVT.

The chain links TRBV28 to TRBJ1-1; D uncertain. V lost 2 bases to trimming and J lost 0 bases, with 7 bases between them. Germline lookup yields CDR1 MDHEN and CDR2 SYDVKM. This CDR3 has 14 residues. DNA of the CDR3: TGTGCCAGCAGTTTAACACAGATGAACACTGAAGCTTTCTTT. It translates to CASSLTQMNTEAFF.

V is TRBV6-4 and J is TRBJ1-2, with D unclear. From germline, CDR1 is MRHNA and CDR2 SNTAGT. This CDR3 has 12 amino acids. V was pared by 8 bases and J by 0 bases, with 7 bases between. The CDR3 sequence: CASWSPNYGYTF. CDR3 sequence (DNA): TGTGCCAGCTGGAGTCCTAACTATGGCTACACCTTC.

The table lists this clone with a count of one. V usage is TRBV6-5 and J usage is TRBJ2-5; 15 nucleotides agree with TRBD2. Looked up from germline, CDR1 is MNHEY and CDR2 is SVGAGI. The CDR3 is made up of 15 amino acids. Losses at the gene ends were 2 bases for V and 5 bases for J; bases not matched to a gene: 0. The CDR3 DNA follows: TGTGCCAGCAGTTACGGGACTAGCGGGAGGGAGACCCAGTACTTC. Protein: CASSYGTSGRETQYF.